The 3 T cell receptor beta chains below come from one sample, sequenced in a study of CD8 T cells in Susac syndrome. An input of roughly 0.5 to 1 ug of RNA was subjected to reverse transcription using random hexamers. Each CDR3 protein is one row after TCRdb ran MiXCR on the immunoSEQ multiplex PCR reads. Of approximately 110,000 distinct CDR3 sequences listed, approximately 96% are singletons. The material sequenced was CD4+ T cells from PBMCs. Source of these receptors: a human donor in good health.

The V gene is TRBV7-7, the J gene TRBJ2-1; D might be TRBD2 (5 bases). The V gene lost 5 bases and the J gene lost 4 bases, with 9 bases spanning the gap. This CDR3 comprises 13 residues. Germline V gene sequence: CDR1 SSHAT, CDR2 FNYEAQ (reference sequence). The CDR3: CASSPGIYNEQFF. CDR3 DNA: TGTGCCAGCAGCCCGGGGATATACAATGAGCAGTTCTTC.

The V gene is TRBV29-1, the J gene TRBJ2-7; 11 bases align to TRBD1. V dropped 1 base and J dropped 5; count of bases not matched to a gene: 1. This CDR3 contains 13 residues. CDR1 and CDR2 from the germline V gene are SQVTM and ANQGSEA. The CDR3 DNA sequence: TGCAGCGTTGAAGGGGACAGGGGGGACGAGCAGTACTTC. This sequence encodes CSVEGDRGDEQYF.

The chain links TRBV7-2 to TRBJ2-1; the match to TRBD2 covers 12 bases. Per the germline V gene, CDR1 is SGHTA and CDR2 is FQGNSA. This CDR3 comprises 17 residues. J was trimmed by 4 bases and V by 1 base; bases with no gene match: 5. CDR3 loop: CASSLVALAGGYNEQFF. For the CDR3, the DNA is TGTGCCAGCAGCTTAGTAGCTCTAGCGGGAGGGTACAATGAGCAGTTCTTC.